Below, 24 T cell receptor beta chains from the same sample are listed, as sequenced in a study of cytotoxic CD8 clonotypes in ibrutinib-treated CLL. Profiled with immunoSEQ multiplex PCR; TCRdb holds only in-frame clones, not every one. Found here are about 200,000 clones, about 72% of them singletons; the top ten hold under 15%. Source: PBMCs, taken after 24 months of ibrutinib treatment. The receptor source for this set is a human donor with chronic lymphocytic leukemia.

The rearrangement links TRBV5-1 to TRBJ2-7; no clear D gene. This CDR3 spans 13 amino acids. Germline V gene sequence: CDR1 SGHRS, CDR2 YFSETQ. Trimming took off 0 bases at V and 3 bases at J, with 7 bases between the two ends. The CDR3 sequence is CASSLAGSYEQYF. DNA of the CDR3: TGCGCCAGCAGCTTGGCCGGAAGCTACGAGCAGTACTTC.

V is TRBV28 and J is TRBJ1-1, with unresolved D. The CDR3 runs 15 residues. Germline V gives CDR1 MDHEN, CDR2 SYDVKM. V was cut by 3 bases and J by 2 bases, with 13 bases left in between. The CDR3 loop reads CASSLVPRGNTEAFF. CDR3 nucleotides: TGTGCCAGCAGTTTGGTCCCCCGGGGAAACACTGAAGCTTTCTTT.

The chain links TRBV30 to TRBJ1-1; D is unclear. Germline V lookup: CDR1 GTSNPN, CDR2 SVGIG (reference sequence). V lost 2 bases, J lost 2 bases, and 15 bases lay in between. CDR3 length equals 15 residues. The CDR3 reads CAWSPLTKSNTEAFF. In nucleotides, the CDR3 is TGTGCCTGGAGTCCCCTGACTAAGAGTAACACTGAAGCTTTCTTT.

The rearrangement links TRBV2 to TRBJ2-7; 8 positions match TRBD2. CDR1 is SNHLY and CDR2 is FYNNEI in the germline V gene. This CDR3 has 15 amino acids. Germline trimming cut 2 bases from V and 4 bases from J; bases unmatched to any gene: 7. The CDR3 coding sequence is TGTGCCAGCAGTGAATCAGCGGGGGCACATTACGAGCAGTACTTC. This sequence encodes CASSESAGAHYEQYF.

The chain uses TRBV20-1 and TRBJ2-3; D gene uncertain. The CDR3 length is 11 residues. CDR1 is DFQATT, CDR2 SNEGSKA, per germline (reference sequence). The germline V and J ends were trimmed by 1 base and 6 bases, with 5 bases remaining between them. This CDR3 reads CSARVLDTQYF. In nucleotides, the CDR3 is TGCAGTGCTAGAGTTCTGGATACGCAGTATTTT.

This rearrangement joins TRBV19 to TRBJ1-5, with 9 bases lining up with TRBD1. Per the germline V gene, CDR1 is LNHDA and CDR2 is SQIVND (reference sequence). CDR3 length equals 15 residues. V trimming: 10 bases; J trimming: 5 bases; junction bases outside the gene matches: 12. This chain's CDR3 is CATDDPGQGYQPQHF. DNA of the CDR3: TGTGCCACTGATGATCCGGGACAGGGATATCAGCCCCAGCATTTT.

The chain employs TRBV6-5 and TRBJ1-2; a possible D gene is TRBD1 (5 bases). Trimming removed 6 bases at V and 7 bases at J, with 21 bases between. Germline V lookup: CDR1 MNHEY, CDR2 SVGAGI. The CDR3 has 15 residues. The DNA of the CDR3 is TGTGCCAGCAGCATAGGACTCGGGACCTCGGGTGGCTACACCTTC. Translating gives CASSIGLGTSGGYTF.

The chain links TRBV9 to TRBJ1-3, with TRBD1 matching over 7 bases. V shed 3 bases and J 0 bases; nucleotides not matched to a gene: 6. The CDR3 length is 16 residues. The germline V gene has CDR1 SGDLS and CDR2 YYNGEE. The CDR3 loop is CASSGGTASSGNTIYF. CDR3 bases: TGTGCCAGCAGCGGGGGGACAGCCAGCTCTGGAAACACCATATATTTT.

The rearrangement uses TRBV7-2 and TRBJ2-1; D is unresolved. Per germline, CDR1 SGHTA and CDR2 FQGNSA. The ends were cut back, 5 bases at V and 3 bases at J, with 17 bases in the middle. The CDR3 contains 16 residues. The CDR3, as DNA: TGTGCCAGCAGCCTCCATTCGGGTAGGTTCTACAATGAGCAGTTCTTC. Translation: CASSLHSGRFYNEQFF.

In DNA form, the CDR3 reads TGCGCCAGCAGCCGGGGACTAGCGGGATCTGGCACAGATACGCAGTATTTT. Amino acid sequence: CASSRGLAGSGTDTQYF. This chain uses TRBV4-1 with TRBJ2-3; 13 bases line up with TRBD2. Trimming at V came to 4 bases and at J to 1 base, leaving 5 bases not matched to a gene. This CDR3 has 17 residues. Germline V gene sequence: CDR1 MGHRA, CDR2 YSYEKL.

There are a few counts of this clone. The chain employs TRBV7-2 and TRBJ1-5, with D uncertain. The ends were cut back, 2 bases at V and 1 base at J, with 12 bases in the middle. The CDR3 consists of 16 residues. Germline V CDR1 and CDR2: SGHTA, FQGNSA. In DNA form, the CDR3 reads TGTGCCAGCAGCTTACGGGTGGCTAGGAGCAATCAGCCCCAGCATTTT. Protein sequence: CASSLRVARSNQPQHF.

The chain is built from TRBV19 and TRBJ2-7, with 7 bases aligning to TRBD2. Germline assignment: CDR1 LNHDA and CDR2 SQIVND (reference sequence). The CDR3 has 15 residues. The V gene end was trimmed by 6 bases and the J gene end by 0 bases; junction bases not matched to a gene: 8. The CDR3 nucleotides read TGTGCCAGTAGGTTGTTCGGGACTAACTCCTACGAGCAGTACTTC. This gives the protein CASRLFGTNSYEQYF. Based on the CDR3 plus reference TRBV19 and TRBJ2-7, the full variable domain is DGGITQSPKYLFRKEGQNVTLSCEQNLNHDAMYWYRQDPGQGLRLIYYSQIVNDFQKGDIAEGYSVSREKKESFPLTVTSAQKNPTAFYLCASRLFGTNSYEQYFGPGTRLTVT.

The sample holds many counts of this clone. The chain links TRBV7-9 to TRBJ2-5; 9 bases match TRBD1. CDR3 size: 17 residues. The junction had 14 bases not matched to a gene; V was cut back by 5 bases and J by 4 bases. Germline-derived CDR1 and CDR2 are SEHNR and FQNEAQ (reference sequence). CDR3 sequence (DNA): TGTGCCAGCAGCCCCGCCTCCGGGACAGGGAGAGGAGAGACCCAGTACTTC. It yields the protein CASSPASGTGRGETQYF.

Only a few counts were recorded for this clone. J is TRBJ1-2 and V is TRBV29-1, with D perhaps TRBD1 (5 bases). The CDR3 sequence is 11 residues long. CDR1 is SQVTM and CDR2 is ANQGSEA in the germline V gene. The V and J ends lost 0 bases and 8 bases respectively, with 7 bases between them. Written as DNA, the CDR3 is TGCAGCGTTGAAGACAGGGAAGGCTACACCTTC. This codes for CSVEDREGYTF.

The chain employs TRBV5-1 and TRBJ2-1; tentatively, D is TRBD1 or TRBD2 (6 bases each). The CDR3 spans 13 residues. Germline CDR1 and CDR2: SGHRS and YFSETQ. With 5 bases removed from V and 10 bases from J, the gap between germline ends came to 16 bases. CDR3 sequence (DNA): TGCGCCAGCAGGTTGACGGGGGCCCGGGAGCAGTTCTTC. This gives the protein CASRLTGAREQFF.

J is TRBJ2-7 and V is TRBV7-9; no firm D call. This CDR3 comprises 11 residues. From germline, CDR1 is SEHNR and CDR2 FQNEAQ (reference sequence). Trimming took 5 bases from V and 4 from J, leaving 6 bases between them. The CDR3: CASSNAYEQYF. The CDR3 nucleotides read TGTGCCAGCAGCAACGCGTACGAGCAGTACTTC.

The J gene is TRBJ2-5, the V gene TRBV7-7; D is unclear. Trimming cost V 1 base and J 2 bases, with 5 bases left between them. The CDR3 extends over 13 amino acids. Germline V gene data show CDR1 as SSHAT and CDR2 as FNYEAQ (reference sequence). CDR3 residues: CASSLGRQETQYF. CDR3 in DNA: TGTGCCAGCAGCTTAGGCCGGCAAGAGACCCAGTACTTC.

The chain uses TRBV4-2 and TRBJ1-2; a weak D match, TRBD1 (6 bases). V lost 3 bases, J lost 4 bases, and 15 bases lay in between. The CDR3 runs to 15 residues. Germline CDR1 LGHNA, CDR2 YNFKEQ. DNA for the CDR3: TGTGCCAGCAGCCACCTCGGCCTGGACAGCTATGGCTACACCTTC. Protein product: CASSHLGLDSYGYTF.

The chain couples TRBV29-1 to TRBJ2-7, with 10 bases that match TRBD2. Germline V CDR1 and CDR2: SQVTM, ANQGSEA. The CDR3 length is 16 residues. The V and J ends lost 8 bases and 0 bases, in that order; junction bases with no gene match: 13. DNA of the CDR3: TGCAGCCCACTACCCCAACTAGCGGGGCCCTCCTACGAGCAGTACTTC. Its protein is CSPLPQLAGPSYEQYF.

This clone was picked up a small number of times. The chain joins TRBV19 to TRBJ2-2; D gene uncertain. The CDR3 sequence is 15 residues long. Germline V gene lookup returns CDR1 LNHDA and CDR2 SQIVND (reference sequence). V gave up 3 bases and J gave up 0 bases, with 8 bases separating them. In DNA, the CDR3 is TGTGCCAGTAGTATCTCGGCCGCGAACACCGGGGAGCTGTTTTTT. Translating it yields CASSISAANTGELFF.

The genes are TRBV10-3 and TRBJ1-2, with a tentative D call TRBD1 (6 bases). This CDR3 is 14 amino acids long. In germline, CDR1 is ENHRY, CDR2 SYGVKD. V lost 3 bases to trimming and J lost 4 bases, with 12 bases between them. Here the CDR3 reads CAISDGGGGYGYTF. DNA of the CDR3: TGTGCCATCAGTGATGGGGGCGGTGGCTATGGCTACACCTTC.

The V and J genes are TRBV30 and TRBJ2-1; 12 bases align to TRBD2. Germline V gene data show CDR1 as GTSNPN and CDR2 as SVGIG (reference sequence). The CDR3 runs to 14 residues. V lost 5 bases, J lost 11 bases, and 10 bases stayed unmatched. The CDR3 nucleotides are TGTGCCTGGGGGGTACTAGCGGGAGGTATTAAGCAGTTCTTC. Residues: CAWGVLAGGIKQFF.

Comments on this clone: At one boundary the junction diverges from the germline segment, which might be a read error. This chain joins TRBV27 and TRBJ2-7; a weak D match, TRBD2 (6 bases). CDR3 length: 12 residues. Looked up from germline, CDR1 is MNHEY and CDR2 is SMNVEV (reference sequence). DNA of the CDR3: TGCAAAATTGGCGGGATACCCTACGAGCAGTACTTC. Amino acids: CKIGGIPYEQYF.

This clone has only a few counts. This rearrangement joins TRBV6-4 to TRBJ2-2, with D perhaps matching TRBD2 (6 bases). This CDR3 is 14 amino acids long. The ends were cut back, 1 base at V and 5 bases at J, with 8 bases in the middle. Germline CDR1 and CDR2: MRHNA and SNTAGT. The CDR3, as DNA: TGTGCCAGCAGTGACTGGGCGGGGACCGGGGAGCTGTTTTTT. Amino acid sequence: CASSDWAGTGELFF.